The rows below give T cell receptor beta chains drawn from one sample of a study of blood T cell repertoires in COVID-19. Clones were read by immunoSEQ multiplex PCR, and TCRdb kept only the in-frame ones, dropping some. The top ten hold just over 4% of the sample, which has about 100,000 clones, about four fifths seen once. The sample was peripheral blood. The receptor source for this set is a woman aged 70 to 79 with acute or convalescent COVID-19. Each CDR3 is given with its conserved first and last residue.

v_gene,CDR3aa
TRBV19,CASSIAGTGDPTGELFF
TRBV5-1,CASSPGTGGAGFNQPQHF
TRBV9,CASSAGDRTNYGYTF
TRBV27,CASSRQGDTGELFF
TRBV6-6,CASTPKVGPMYGYTF
TRBV3-1/TRBV3-2,CASSQDVGRSQETQYF
TRBV5-6,CASSHFIRQGDSGELFF
TRBV7-2,CASSLISGGSSYNSPLHF
TRBV7-9,CASSTTGAGELFF
TRBV10-3,CASKAGGLDNEQFF
TRBV24-1,CATGGDRGRNQPQHF
TRBV19,CASSIPGPGYTF
TRBV4-3,CASSQDEAEQFF
TRBV5-3,CARSRGVTGTFGGYTF
TRBV28,CASSQTDQPQHF
TRBV28,CASSSGYETQYF
TRBV7-3,CASSLTTGTEAFF
TRBV2,CASSEDNRGLGYTF
TRBV6-5,CASSYFGATQETQYF
TRBV4-1,CASSQGFDIYSYEQYF
TRBV2,CASRDNQETQYF
TRBV27,CASSLTGTGNEQYF
TRBV11-2,CASSFGLAGFYEQYF
TRBV5-4,CASSRDTTFVETQYF
TRBV11-2,CASSLVISTGNTIYF
TRBV28,CASSLLPGAGNTIYF
TRBV28,CASSLAISPLHF
TRBV6-5,CASSPGTGTNYGYTF
TRBV28,CASSSGGANGYTF
TRBV28,CASSPAGGRSYNEQFF
TRBV6-5,CASSRDRSNQPQHF
TRBV5-5,CASSPRGVAGVSEQYF
TRBV7-2,CASRLGAPRPIYQETQYF
TRBV2,CASSESGLRRNQPQHF
TRBV28,CASKGGTDNEKLFF
TRBV6-2/TRBV6-3,CASSYSYRGGYGYTF
TRBV19,CASSPSLSLVGTGENTEAFF
TRBV2,CASSVQGSGSPLHF
TRBV7-9,CASSLGVGGYTF
TRBV7-8,CASSLAQGSGITGELFF
TRBV4-2,CASSPAGGQGNEQFF
TRBV5-4,CASRDRGASETQYF
TRBV11-3,CASSSHPTGGNEQFF
TRBV7-3,CASSLIGAPGYNEQFF
TRBV7-2,CASSLASGQGSEAFF
TRBV7-2,CASSPSDRVSEKLFF
TRBV5-1,CASSLGQGNTIYF
TRBV10-3,CAVNRGGGDTGELFF
TRBV5-6,CASSSSLNTEAFF
TRBV5-5,CASSPDRGVEQYF
TRBV6-5,CASSLNRGGDTQYF
TRBV30,CAWTLGHEQYF
TRBV28,CASSPGGASGGYTF
TRBV20-1,CSASTGGYSGNTIYF
TRBV3-1/TRBV3-2,CASSPRQARSTEAFF
TRBV21-1,CASSKGDRGNEQFF
TRBV5-1,CASSLVIGGNSPLHF
TRBV7-9,CASSARGANGNTIYF
TRBV6-5,CASSYSEGSNQPQHF